This paragraph reports one T cell receptor beta chain. Original data processing: Estimates of nucleated cell counts were drawn from the amplification of reference gene primers. Using immunoSEQ multiplex PCR, the repertoire was profiled, and TCRdb retains in-frame clones only, with some absent. D and trimming come from the DNA, and the V and J calls and clone size come from that table. This sample has about 100,000 clones, with 80% found just once. The sample originates from a study of blood T cell repertoires in COVID-19. Study information: The United States, Italy and Spain supplied acute and convalescent COVID-19 samples. PBMCs, B-cell-depleted T cells, or T cells were the source of the cDNA or gDNA that made up the material.

This TCR was recovered from a man between 65 and 85 years old with active or convalescent COVID-19. Sequenced sample: peripheral blood.

The CDR3 is CASSPGGLNQPQHF. The DNA of the CDR3 is TGTGCCAGCAGCCCGGGGGGCCTCAATCAGCCCCAGCATTTT. The V call is TRBV9, the J call TRBJ1-5; D is perhaps TRBD1 (6 bases). This CDR3 has 14 amino acids. In germline, CDR1 is SGDLS, CDR2 YYNGEE. The ends were cut back, 4 bases at V and 3 bases at J, with 11 bases in the middle.